What follows are 9 T cell receptor beta chains derived from one specimen sequenced in a study of cytomegalovirus exposure and HLA in healthy donors. PCR employed 60 Vbeta and 13 Jbeta primers. Clones were sequenced by immunoSEQ multiplex PCR, and TCRdb holds only the in-frame ones, with some missing. Counted here are more than 150,000 clones, roughly 82% occurring once; the ten biggest clones make up roughly 1.2%. The specimen was PBMCs. These receptor sequences come from a girl aged 2 to 9 in good health and CMV-seropositive.

Written as DNA, the CDR3 is TGTGCCAGCAGCTTCAGGGGGACCGGGAAGTTCTTC. Its translation: CASSFRGTGKFF. This chain joins TRBV5-4 and TRBJ2-1; 7 bases are shared with TRBD1. Germline trimming cut 2 bases from V and 14 bases from J; bases unmatched to any gene: 7. Germline CDR1 and CDR2: SGHNT and YYREEE (reference sequence). CDR3 length: 12 amino acids.

The chain is built from TRBV5-4 and TRBJ1-1, with D possibly matching TRBD1 (5 bases). This CDR3 is built from 14 residues. Germline CDR1 is SGHNT and CDR2 is YYREEE (reference sequence). Trimming cost V 3 bases and J 1 base, with 10 bases left between them. Here the CDR3 DNA reads TGTGCCAGCAGCTCCTCAGGGAAGAACACTGAAGCTTTCTTT. The encoded protein is CASSSSGKNTEAFF.

A few counts support this clone. The chain employs TRBV15 and TRBJ1-4; D gene uncertain. There are 14 residues in the CDR3. CDR1 and CDR2 from the germline V gene are LNHNV and YYDKDF (reference sequence). V lost 0 bases and J lost 8, with 10 bases in between. CDR3 bases: TGTGCCACCAGCAGAGATGACTTGTGGGAAAAACTGTTTTTT. Its translation is CATSRDDLWEKLFF.

J is TRBJ1-1 and V is TRBV2, with a possible D match to TRBD1 (6 bases). The CDR3 length is 16 residues. The germline gives CDR1 SNHLY, CDR2 FYNNEI. V was clipped by 5 bases and J by 2 bases, with 18 bases between them. The CDR3: CASSSQGGQLNTEAFF. For the CDR3, the DNA is TGTGCCAGCAGTTCCCAAGGGGGACAACTAAACACTGAAGCTTTCTTT. Full variable domain (remainder filled in from reference TRBV2 and TRBJ1-1): EPEVTQTPSHQVTQMGQEVILRCVPISNHLYFYWYRQILGQKVEFLVSFYNNEISEKSEIFDDQFSVERPDGSNFTLKIRSTKLEDSAMYFCASSSQGGQLNTEAFFGQGTRLTVV.

The V call is TRBV7-9, the J call TRBJ2-7; D gene ambiguous. CDR3 length: 14 amino acids. Germline CDR1 SEHNR, CDR2 FQNEAQ (reference sequence). Trimming took off 5 bases at V and 2 bases at J, with 13 bases between the two ends. CDR3 region: CASSPESAPYEQYF. The DNA for the CDR3 is TGTGCCAGCAGCCCAGAGAGCGCGCCCTACGAGCAGTACTTC.

V usage is TRBV5-1 and J usage is TRBJ2-1; D gene uncertain. The CDR3 length is 13 residues. Trimming removed 0 bases from V and 5 bases from J, with 6 bases in between. CDR1 and CDR2 from the germline V gene are SGHRS and YFSETQ. For the CDR3, the DNA is TGCGCCAGCAGCTTGGACGGAGACAATGAGCAGTTCTTC. This encodes CASSLDGDNEQFF.

The genes are TRBV12-5 and TRBJ2-7, with D hard to call. The CDR3 length is 13 residues. Germline-derived CDR1 and CDR2 are LGHNT and FRNRAP. Trimming removed 6 bases at V and 6 bases at J, with 15 bases between. The DNA for the CDR3 is TGTGCTAGTGGCATGATTCAAGCAGGCGAGCAGTACTTC. Translated: CASGMIQAGEQYF.

This clone was recorded a few times. One end of the junction fails to match germline, which may point to a read error. The chain joins TRBV4-1 to TRBJ2-7, with D perhaps TRBD2 (5 bases). Germline V gene sequence: CDR1 MGHRA, CDR2 YSYEKL. The CDR3 sequence is 15 residues long. The CDR3 nucleotides read TGCGCCAGCAGCCAAGATTTACAGAGAGGGTACGCGCAGTACTTC. Protein sequence: CASSQDLQRGYAQYF.

This clone showed up just a few times. The chain joins TRBV5-5 to TRBJ1-3, with D possibly matching TRBD1 (5 bases). The CDR3 totals 18 residues. Between the trimmed V and J ends, which lost 0 bases and 2 bases, there was a span of 18 bases. Germline V gives CDR1 SGHKS, CDR2 YYEKEE (reference sequence). CDR3 nucleotide sequence: TGTGCCAGCAGCTTGGTGTCCCTGGTCAGGGCCACTGGAAACACCATATATTTT. This gives the protein CASSLVSLVRATGNTIYF.